Below, one TCR beta chain is given with its context. This record belongs to a study of blood T cell repertoires in COVID-19. This CDR3 is 18 amino acids long. CDR1 and CDR2 from the germline V gene are MGHRA and YSYEKL. With 2 bases clipped from V and 7 bases from J, the junction kept 13 bases outside the gene matches. Sequencing used immunoSEQ multiplex PCR; TCRdb keeps in-frame clones, though not all of them. The data contain about 110,000 clones, around 81% of them singletons. The rearrangement links TRBV4-1 to TRBJ1-4, with 10 positions matching TRBD1. The sample taken for sequencing was peripheral blood. The source of this sequence is a woman between 65 and 79 years old with acute or convalescent COVID-19. CDR3 residues: CASSQPTGGGFPVEKLFF. The CDR3 region has the DNA TGCGCCAGCAGCCAACCGACAGGGGGCGGGTTCCCGGTTGAAAAACTGTTTTTT.